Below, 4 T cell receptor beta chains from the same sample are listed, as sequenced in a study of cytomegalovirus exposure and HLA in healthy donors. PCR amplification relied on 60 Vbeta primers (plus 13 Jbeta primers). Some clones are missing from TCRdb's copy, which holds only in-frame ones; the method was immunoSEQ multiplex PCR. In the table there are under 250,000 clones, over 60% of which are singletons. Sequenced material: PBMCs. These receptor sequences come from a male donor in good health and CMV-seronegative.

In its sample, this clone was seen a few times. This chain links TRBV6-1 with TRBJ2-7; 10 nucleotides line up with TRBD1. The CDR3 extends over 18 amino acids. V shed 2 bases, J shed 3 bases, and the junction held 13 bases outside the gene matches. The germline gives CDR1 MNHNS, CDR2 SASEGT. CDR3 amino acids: CASSERLTGGWGVYEQYF. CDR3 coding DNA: TGTGCCAGCAGTGAACGCCTGACAGGGGGCTGGGGGGTCTACGAGCAGTACTTC.

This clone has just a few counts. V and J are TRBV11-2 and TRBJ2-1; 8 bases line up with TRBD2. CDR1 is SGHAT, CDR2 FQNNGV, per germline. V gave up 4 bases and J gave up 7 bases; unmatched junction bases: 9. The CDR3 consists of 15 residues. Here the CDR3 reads CASSSVAGKINEQFF. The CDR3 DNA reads TGTGCCAGCAGCTCCGTAGCGGGGAAAATAAATGAGCAGTTCTTC.

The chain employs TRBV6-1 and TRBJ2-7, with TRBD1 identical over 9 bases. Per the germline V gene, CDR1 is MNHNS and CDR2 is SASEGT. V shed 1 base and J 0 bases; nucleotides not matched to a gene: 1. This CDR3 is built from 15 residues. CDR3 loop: CASSEGTGDSYEQYF. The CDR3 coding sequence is TGTGCCAGCAGTGAAGGGACAGGGGACTCCTACGAGCAGTACTTC.

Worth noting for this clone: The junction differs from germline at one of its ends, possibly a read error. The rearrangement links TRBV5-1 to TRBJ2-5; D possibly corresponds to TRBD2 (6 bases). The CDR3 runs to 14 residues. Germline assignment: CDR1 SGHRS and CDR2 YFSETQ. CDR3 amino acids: CASSFAGSQETQYF. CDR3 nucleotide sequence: TGCGCCAGCAGCTTTGCGGGATCCCAAGAAACCCAGTACTTC.